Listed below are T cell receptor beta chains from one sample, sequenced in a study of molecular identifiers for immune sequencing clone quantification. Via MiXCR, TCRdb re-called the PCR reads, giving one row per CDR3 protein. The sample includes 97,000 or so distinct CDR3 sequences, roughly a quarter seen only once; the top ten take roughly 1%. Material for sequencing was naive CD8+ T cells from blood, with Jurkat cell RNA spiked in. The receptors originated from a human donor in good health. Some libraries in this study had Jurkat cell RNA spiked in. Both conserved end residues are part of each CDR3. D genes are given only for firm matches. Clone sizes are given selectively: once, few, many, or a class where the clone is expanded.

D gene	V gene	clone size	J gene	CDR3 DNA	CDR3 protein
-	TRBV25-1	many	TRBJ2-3	TGTGCCAGCAGGGGGGGCTATAGCACAGATACGCAGTATTTT	CASRGGYSTDTQYF
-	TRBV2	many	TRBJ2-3	TGTGCCAGCAGTGATCACGAGGGGATAAGCACAGATACGCAGTATTTT	CASSDHEGISTDTQYF
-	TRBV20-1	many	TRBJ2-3	TGCAGTGCTAGCCCCGACCAGCCTCCACTCAACACAGATACGCAGTATTTT	CSASPDQPPLNTDTQYF
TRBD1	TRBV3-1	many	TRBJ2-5	TGTGCCAGCAGCGAGACAGGGAGAGGCGAGACCCAGTACTTC	CASSETGRGETQYF
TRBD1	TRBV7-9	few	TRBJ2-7	TGTGCCAGCAGCTTAGGGGGGACAGGGGAGCAGTACTTC	CASSLGGTGEQYF
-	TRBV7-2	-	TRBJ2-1	TGTGCCAGCAGCTTAGGGGCAGGGAAGGTGGACAATGAGCAGTTCTTC	CASSLGAGKVDNEQFF
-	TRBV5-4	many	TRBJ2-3	TGTGCCAGCAGCTTGGTATCAGGGGCCACCTTCGCAGATACGCAGTATTTT	CASSLVSGATFADTQYF
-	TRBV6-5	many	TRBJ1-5	TGTGCCAGCAGTTACTCGACGGGGTCCAATCAGCCCCAGCATTTT	CASSYSTGSNQPQHF
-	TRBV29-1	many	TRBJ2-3	TGCAGCGCCGTTGAAGATACGCAGTATTTT	CSAVEDTQYF
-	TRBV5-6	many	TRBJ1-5	TGTGCCAGCAGCTTGGGCCTCGAGTTTGGGCCCCAGCATTTT	CASSLGLEFGPQHF
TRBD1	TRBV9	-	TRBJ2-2	TGTGCCAGCGGCGTAAACACCGGGACAGGGGTTACCGGGGAGCTGTTTTTT	CASGVNTGTGVTGELFF
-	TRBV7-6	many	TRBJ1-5	TGTGCCAGCAGCCCCACGGGACTTAGCAATCAGCCCCAGCATTTT	CASSPTGLSNQPQHF
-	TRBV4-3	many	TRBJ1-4	TGCGCCAGCAGGCCCACAGGGCTGGTTAATGAAAAACTGTTTTTT	CASRPTGLVNEKLFF
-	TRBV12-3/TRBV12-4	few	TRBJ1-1	TGTGCCAGCAGTTTTAAAAGTCAAGGAGCTTTCTTT	CASSFKSQGAFF
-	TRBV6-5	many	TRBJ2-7	TGTGCCAGCACCCCCGGTTCTGGGCAGGACAAATACGAGCAGTACTTC	CASTPGSGQDKYEQYF
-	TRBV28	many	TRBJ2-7	TGTGCCAGCAGTATAAATCGTTCCTACGAGCAGTACTTC	CASSINRSYEQYF
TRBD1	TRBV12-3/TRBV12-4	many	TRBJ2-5	TGTGCCAGCAGTTCGGACAGGGTTTACGAGACCCAGTACTTC	CASSSDRVYETQYF
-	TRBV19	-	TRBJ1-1	TGTGCCAGTAGTATAGGACAGATACTGAACACTGAAGCTTTCTTT	CASSIGQILNTEAFF